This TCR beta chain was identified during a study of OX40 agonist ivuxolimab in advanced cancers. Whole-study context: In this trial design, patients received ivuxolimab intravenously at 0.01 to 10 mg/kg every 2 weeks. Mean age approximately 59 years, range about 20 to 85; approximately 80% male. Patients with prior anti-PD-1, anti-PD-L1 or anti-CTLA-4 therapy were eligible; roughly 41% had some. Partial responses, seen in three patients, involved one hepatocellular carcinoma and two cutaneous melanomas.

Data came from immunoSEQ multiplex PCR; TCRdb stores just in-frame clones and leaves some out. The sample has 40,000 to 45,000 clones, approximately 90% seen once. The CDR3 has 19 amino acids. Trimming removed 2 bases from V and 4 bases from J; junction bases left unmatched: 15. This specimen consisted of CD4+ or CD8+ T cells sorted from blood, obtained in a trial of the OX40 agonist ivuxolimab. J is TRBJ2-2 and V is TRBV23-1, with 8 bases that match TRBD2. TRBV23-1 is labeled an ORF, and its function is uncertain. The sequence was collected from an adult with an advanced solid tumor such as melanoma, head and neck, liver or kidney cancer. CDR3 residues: CASSQPPDTGTSGTGELFF. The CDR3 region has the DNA TGCGCCAGCAGTCAACCCCCGGACACCGGGACTAGTGGCACCGGGGAGCTGTTTTTT.